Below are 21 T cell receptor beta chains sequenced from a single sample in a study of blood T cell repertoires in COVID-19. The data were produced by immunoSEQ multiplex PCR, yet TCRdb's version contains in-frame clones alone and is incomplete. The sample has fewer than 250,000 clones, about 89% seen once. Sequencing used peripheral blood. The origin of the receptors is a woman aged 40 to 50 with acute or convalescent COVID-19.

The CDR3 loop is CASSRTGAYQETQYF. The CDR3 nucleotides read TGTGCCAGCAGCCGGACAGGGGCGTACCAAGAGACCCAGTACTTC. The chain recombines TRBV14 with TRBJ2-5, with 9 positions matching TRBD1. CDR1 SGHDN and CDR2 FVKESK come from the germline V gene. Germline trimming cut 4 bases from V and 0 bases from J; bases unmatched to any gene: 3. The length of the CDR3 is 15 residues.

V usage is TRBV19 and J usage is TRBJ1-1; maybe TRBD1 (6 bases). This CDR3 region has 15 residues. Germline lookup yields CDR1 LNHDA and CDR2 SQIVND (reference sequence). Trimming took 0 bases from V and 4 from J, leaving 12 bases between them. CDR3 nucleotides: TGTGCCAGTAGTATAGATCTACGGGGGGCCACTGAAGCTTTCTTT. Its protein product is CASSIDLRGATEAFF.

The CDR3 DNA is TGTGCCAGCAGCTTAGATTTTTTGGGACAGGGGGCTGGAAACACCATATATTTT. As protein: CASSLDFLGQGAGNTIYF. The V and J genes are TRBV7-8 and TRBJ1-3, with TRBD1 matching over 11 bases. V lost 1 base, J lost 2 bases, and 7 bases stayed unmatched. This CDR3 contains 18 residues. CDR1 SGHVS and CDR2 FQNEAQ come from the germline V gene.

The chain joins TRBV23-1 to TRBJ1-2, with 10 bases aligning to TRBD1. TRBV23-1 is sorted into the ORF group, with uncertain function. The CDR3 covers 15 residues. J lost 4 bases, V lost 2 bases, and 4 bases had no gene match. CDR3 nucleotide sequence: TGCGCCAGCAGTCAAGGGGACAGGGGAACCTATGGCTACACCTTC. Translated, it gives CASSQGDRGTYGYTF.

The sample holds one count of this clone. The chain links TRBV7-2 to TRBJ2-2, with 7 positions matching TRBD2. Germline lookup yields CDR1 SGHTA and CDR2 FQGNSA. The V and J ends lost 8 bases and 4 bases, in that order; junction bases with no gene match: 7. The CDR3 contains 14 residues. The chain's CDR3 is CASLFQRGTGELFF. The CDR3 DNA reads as TGTGCCAGCTTATTCCAGCGGGGCACCGGGGAGCTGTTTTTT.

The CDR3 reads CASRAGTGWNEKLFF. The CDR3 region has the DNA TGTGCCAGCAGGGCTGGGACAGGGTGGAATGAAAAACTGTTTTTT. The gene calls are TRBV2 and TRBJ1-4; 9 positions agree with TRBD1. The CDR3 is 15 residues long. V lost 6 bases and J lost 5; bases outside the gene matches: 7. Germline CDR1 reads SNHLY; CDR2 reads FYNNEI.

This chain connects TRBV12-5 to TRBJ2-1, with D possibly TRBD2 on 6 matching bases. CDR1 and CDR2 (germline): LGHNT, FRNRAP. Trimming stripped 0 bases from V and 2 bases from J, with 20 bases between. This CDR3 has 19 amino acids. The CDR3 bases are TGTGCTAGTGGTTTGGTACTGGATCAGTGGACTAAACCCTACAATGAGCAGTTCTTC. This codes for CASGLVLDQWTKPYNEQFF.

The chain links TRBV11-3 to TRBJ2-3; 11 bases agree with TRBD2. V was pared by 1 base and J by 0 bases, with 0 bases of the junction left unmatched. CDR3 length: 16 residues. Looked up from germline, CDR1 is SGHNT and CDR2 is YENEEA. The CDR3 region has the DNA TGTGCCAGCAGCTTAGGACTAGCGGGGAGCACAGATACGCAGTATTTT. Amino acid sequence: CASSLGLAGSTDTQYF.

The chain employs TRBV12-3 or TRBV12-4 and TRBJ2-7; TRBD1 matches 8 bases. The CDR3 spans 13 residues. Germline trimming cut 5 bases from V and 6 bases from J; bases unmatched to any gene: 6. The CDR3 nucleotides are TGTGCCAGCAGTATTCGACAGGGGAGCGAGCAGTACGTC. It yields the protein CASSIRQGSEQYV.

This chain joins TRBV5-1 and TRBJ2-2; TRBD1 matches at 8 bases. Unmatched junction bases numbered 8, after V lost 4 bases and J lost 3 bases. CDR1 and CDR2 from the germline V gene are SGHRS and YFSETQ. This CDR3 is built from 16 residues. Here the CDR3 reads CASSLTRGRDTGELFF. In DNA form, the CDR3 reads TGCGCCAGCAGCCTCACCAGGGGGCGCGACACCGGGGAGCTGTTTTTT. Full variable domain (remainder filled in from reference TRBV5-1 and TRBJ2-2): KAGVTQTPRYLIKTRGQQVTLSCSPISGHRSVSWYQQTPGQGLQFLFEYFSETQRNKGNFPGRFSGRQFSNSRSEMNVSTLELGDSALYLCASSLTRGRDTGELFFGEGSRLTVL.

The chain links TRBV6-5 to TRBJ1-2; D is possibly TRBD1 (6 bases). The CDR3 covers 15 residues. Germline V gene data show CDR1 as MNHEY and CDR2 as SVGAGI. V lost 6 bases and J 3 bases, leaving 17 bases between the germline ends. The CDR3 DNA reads TGTGCCAGCAGCCGCGCGGGGGCCTTTGACTATGGCTACACCTTC. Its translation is CASSRAGAFDYGYTF.

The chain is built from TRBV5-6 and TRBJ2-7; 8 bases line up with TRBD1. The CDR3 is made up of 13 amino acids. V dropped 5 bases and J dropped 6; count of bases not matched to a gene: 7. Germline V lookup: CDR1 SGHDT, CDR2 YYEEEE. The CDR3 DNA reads TGTGCCAGCAGTCGACAGGGGAAGGGCGAGCAGTACGTC. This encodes CASSRQGKGEQYV.

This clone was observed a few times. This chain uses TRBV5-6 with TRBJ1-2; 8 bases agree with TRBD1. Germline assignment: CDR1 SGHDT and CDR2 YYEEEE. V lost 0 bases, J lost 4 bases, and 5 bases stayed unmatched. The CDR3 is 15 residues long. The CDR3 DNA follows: TGTGCCAGCAGCTTGGGGATCGACAGGGGCTATGGCTACACCTTC. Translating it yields CASSLGIDRGYGYTF.

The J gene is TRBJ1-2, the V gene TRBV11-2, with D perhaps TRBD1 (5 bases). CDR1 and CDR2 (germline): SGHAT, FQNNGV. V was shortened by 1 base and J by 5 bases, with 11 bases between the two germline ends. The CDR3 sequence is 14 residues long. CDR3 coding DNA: TGTGCCAGCAGCTTAGGGGGCGCCGATTATGGCTACACCTTC. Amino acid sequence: CASSLGGADYGYTF.

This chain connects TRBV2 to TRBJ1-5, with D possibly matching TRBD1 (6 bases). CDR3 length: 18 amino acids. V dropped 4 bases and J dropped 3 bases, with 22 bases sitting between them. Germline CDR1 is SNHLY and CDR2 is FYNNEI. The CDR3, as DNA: TGTGCCAGCAGTGCACGACGGACAGCTCTGCCCTCCAATCAGCCCCAGCATTTT. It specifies CASSARRTALPSNQPQHF. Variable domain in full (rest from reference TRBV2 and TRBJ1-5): EPEVTQTPSHQVTQMGQEVILRCVPISNHLYFYWYRQILGQKVEFLVSFYNNEISEKSEIFDDQFSVERPDGSNFTLKIRSTKLEDSAMYFCASSARRTALPSNQPQHFGDGTRLSIL.

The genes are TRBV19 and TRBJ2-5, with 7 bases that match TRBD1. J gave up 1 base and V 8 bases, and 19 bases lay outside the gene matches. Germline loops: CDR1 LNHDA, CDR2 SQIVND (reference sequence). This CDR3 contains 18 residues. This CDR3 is CASQPTGQKLEGQETQYF. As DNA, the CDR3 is TGTGCCAGTCAACCCACGGGACAGAAGTTAGAAGGCCAAGAGACCCAGTACTTC.

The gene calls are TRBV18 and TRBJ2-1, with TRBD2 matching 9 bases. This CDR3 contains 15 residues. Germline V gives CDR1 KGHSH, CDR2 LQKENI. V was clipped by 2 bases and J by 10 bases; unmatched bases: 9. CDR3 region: CASSPSLAGYREQFF. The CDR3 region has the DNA TGTGCCAGCTCACCAAGCCTAGCGGGGTATAGGGAGCAGTTCTTC. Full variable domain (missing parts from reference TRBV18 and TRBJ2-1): NAGVMQNPRHLVRRRGQEARLRCSPMKGHSHVYWYRQLPEEGLKFMVYLQKENIIDESGMPKERFSAEFPKEGPSILRIQQVVRGDSAAYFCASSPSLAGYREQFFGPGTRLTVL.

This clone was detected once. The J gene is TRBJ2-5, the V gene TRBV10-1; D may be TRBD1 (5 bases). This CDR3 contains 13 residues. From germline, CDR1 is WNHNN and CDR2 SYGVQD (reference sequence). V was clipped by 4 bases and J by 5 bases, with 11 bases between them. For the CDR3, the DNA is TGCGCCAGCAGTGCAGGGTCTCGGGAGACCCAGTACTTC. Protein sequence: CASSAGSRETQYF.

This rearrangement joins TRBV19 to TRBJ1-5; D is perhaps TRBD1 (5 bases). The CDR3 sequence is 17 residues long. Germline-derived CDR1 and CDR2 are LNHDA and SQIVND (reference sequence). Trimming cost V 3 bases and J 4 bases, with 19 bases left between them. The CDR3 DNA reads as TGTGCCAGTAGTATGGGCTTCCGAGACAGAAATAATCAGCCCCAGCATTTT. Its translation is CASSMGFRDRNNQPQHF.

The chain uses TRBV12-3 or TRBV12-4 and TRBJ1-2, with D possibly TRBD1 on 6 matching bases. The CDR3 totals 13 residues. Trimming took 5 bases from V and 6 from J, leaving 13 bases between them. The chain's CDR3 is CASSHRTANGYTF. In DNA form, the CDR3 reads TGTGCCAGCAGTCACAGGACAGCGAATGGCTACACCTTC.

The CDR3 DNA sequence: TGTGCCAGCAGCTTCCCCAACGGGGAGCTGTTTTTT. This gives the protein CASSFPNGELFF. The chain recombines TRBV7-3 with TRBJ2-2; D uncertain. V was trimmed by 3 bases and J by 7 bases, leaving 6 bases between them. CDR1 SGHTA and CDR2 FQGTGA come from the germline V gene. The CDR3 is 12 amino acids.